The clone carrying this T cell receptor beta chain came up many times. Its antigen is unidentified. The sample belongs to a study of glioma-infiltrating T cells. TCR alpha and beta CDR3 regions were amplified from RNA using iRepertoire nested multiplex PCR. One-step reverse transcription and amplification started from roughly 100-400 ng of tissue mRNA or PBMC total RNA. TCRdb re-derived calls from the multiplex PCR reads in MiXCR, one entry per CDR3 protein. The sample has around 130,000 distinct CDR3 sequences; around 23% are singletons. The CDR3 loop spans 14 amino acids. CDR1 and CDR2 from the germline V gene are MNHEY and SMNVEV (reference sequence). Trimming cost V 6 bases and J 0 bases, with 8 bases left between them. Points from the study as a whole: Tissue and blood shared very few CDR3 sequences.

The TCR originated in a human donor with low-grade glioma or glioblastoma, undergoing nonglioma brain surgery, or in good health (not recorded which). This chain uses TRBV27 with TRBJ1-4, with unresolved D. Sequencing input: glioma tissue, nonneoplastic brain tissue, or PBMCs (not recorded which). The CDR3 region has the DNA TGTGCCAGCAGGGACTGGGCAACTAATGAAAAACTGTTTTTT. Residues: CASRDWATNEKLFF.